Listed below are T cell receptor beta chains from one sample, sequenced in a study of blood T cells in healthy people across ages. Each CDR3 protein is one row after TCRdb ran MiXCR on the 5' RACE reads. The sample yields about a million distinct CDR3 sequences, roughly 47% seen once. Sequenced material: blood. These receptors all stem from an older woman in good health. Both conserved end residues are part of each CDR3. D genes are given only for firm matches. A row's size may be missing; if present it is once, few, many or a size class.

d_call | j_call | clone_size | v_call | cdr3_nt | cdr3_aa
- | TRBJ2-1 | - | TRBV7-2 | TGTGCCAGCAGCTTAGTTCGGACCTCCAACAATGAGCAGTTCTTC | CASSLVRTSNNEQFF
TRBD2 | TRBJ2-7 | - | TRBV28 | TGTGCCAGCAGTTTGGTTGCGGGAGGGCTCTACGAGCAGTACTTC | CASSLVAGGLYEQYF
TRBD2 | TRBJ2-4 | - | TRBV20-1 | TGCAGTGCTAGCGGGACTAGCGGGAGTAAGCTAGCCAAAAACATTCAGTACTTC | CSASGTSGSKLAKNIQYF
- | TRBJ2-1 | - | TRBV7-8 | TGTGCCAGCAGCCTCGGTTCCGGGAAGAGCTCCTACAATGAGCAGTTCTTC | CASSLGSGKSSYNEQFF
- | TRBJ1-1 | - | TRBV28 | TGTGCGTACGGGAAAATGAACACTGAAGCTTTCTTT | CAYGKMNTEAFF
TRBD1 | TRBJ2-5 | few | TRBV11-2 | TGTGCCAGCAGCTTAAGGGGGCCAGGGTTACTGGAGACCCAGTACTTC | CASSLRGPGLLETQYF
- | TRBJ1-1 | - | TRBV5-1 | TGCGCCAGCAGCTTGGTAAGGTATGGGGAGATCACTGAAGCTTTCTTT | CASSLVRYGEITEAFF
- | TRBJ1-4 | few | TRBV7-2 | TGTGCCAGCAGCCCCGCCGGGGCAGATGAAAAACTGTTTTTT | CASSPAGADEKLFF
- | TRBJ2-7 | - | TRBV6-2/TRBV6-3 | TGTGCCAGCAGTTCCTTCCCCTACGGGGACAAAACCTACGAGCAGTACTTC | CASSSFPYGDKTYEQYF
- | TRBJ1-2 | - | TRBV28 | TGTGCCAGCAGCCTAGACAGATCTGCCTATGGCTACACCTTC | CASSLDRSAYGYTF